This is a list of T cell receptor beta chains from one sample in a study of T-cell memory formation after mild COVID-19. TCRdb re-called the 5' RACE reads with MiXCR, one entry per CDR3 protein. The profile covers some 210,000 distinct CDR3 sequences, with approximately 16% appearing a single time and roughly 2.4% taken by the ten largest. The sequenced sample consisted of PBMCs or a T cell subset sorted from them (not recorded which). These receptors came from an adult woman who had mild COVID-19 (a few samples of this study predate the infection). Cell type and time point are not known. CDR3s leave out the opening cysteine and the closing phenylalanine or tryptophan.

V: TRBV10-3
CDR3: AISARADTGELF

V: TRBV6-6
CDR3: ASSQAGGPGTQY

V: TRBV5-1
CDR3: ASSPPGTNYGYT

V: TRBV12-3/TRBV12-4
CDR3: ASTPMAGGLRNEQF

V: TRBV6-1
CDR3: ASSSIRQGGTEAF

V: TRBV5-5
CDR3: ASSLRVGTGLEKLF

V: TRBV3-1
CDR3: ASSQNFIGNFPEQY

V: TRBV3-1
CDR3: ASSQARRLNTEAF

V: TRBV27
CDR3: ASSLFGGGGDYGYT

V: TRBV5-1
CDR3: ASRSTVTDTQY

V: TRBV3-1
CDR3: ASSRTENGYT

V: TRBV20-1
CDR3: SARSRDRGYGYT

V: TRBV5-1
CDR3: ASSLEGPTSGGRN

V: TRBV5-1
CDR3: ASSLKADIYNEQF

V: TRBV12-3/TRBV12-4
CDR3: ASSPNQQGRNTEAF

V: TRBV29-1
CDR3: SVGRYGQGTEAF

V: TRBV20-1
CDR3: SAIGQGSGAF

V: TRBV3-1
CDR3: ASSQVGTGEQY

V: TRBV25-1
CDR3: ASSEYSGELF

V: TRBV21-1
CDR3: ASSPPGPTGMNTGELF

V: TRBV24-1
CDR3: ATSDLWGDSNEQF

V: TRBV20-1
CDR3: SASKSLAETQY

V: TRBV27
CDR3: ASSPHRDPKGEQY

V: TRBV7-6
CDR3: ASSFGGGETQY

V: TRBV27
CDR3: ASIGLTNTEAF

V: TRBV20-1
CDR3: SAGGQPPKQY

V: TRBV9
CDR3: ASSSGQGALYTEAF

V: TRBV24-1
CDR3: ATSPVDRDTGELF

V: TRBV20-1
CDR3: SASGDLNTEAF

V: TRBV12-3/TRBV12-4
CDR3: ASSFATGTYEQY

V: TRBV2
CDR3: ASSENMGETQY

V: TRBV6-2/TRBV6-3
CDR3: ASSYRRKNQPQH

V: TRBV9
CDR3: ASSVVDTSNTGELF

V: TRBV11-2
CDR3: ASSLGIISYEQY

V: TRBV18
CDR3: ASSPPSSGTEAF

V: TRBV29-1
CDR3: SVEDWTSRNTEAF

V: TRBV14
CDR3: ASSQRRGVRETQY

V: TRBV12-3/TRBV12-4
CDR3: ASRLAGGQYEQY

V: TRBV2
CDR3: ASSGSGEETQY

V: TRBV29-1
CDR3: SVERNRGADYGYT

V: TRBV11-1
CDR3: ASSLKDMWDEQF

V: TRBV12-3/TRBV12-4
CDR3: ASNPGTRNIQY

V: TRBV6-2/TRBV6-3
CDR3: ASTTLQGTTEAF